This T cell receptor (beta chain) was documented in a study of Graves' ophthalmopathy and Graves' hyperthyroidism listed by TCRdb under 2018. Background on the whole study: Peripheral blood was collected at initial diagnosis, before any treatment. The study used TCR beta repertoire signatures to distinguish Graves' ophthalmopathy from Graves' hyperthyroidism and to predict progression to ophthalmopathy. In total, 135 blood samples were TCR-sequenced: approximately 42 ophthalmopathy, some 72 hyperthyroidism and about 17 hyperthyroidism-to-ophthalmopathy patients. To explore V-J signatures that separate ophthalmopathy from hyperthyroidism, a discovery set of more than 95 patients was enrolled, consisting of approximately 44 with ophthalmopathy and some 59 with stable hyperthyroidism. An independent validation cohort comprised around 20 hyperthyroidism patients and over 15 patients who later progressed from hyperthyroidism to ophthalmopathy. In six or seven hyperthyroidism patients, the T-cell repertoires found in thyroid tissue were compared with those found in blood. Following sampling, methimazole starting at 30 mg daily was administered to hyperthyroidism patients, and high-dose intravenous methylprednisolone was administered to ophthalmopathy patients. The 95 to 100 discovery patients were randomly divided into training and test sets at a 7:3 ratio.

The investigation overall reported the following: In cross-validation, the 13-signature model distinguished ophthalmopathy from stable hyperthyroidism with about 88% sensitivity and about 84% specificity, and in the test set the corresponding values were roughly 80% and 76%. Sample size was not statistically predetermined, and group allocation was not concealed from the investigators. In validation, the model predicted ophthalmopathy progression with about 70% sensitivity and about 77% specificity; around twelve predicted patients were CT-confirmed with GO in a median of about 7.1 months. Most expanded thyroid clonotypes with frequency above 0.001 were also detected in blood, suggesting blood repertoires may reflect the thyroid immune response.

The ophthalmopathy patients had moderately to severely active disease, with a Clinical Activity Score of 3 or higher, a NOSPECS grade of 4 or higher, and a disease duration of less than 3 months. Anyone with other autoimmune diseases, uncontrolled infections, pregnancy or lactation was excluded from the study. Diagnosis was based on clinical symptoms, serum thyroxine, TRAb, thyroid ultrasound and orbital computed tomography. PBMCs were isolated from 7.5 to 10 ml of fresh peripheral blood by Ficoll-Paque density gradient centrifugation. Total RNA was extracted using Trizol reagent, and RNA quality was checked on an Agilent 2100 Bioanalyzer. For repertoire sequencing, TCR beta CDR3 regions were amplified from RNA transcripts. The first round of RT-PCR was done with HTBI primers and the Qiagen OneStep RT-PCR kit, and was followed by a second round of multiplex PCR, then size selection and purification. Libraries were sequenced on an Illumina HiSeq2000 using paired-end 100 bp reads. Concerning the study's data processing: SOAPnuke was used for read processing, and reads with adapters, uncalled bases, a mean Phred below 15, or no exact constant-primer or identifier match were discarded. COPE v1.2.5 was used to merge the high-quality paired reads. Unique nucleotide sequences were defined as clonotypes and aligned to IMGT TRB V, D and J references using MiTCR v1.1. Analysis was restricted to V-J combinations with a frequency above 0.0001, which covered roughly 99% of repertoires. A TCR clonal expansion and chaos score per V-J combination was defined as the ratio of F50 clonal expansion to chaos observed in the TCRdist matrix. Welch's t-statistics and random forest were used to reduce features to about a dozen V-J combinations, which were fed into a naive Bayes classifier. The Morisita-Horn index was used to measure how similar the thyroid and blood repertoires were. TCRdb reprocessed the public reads (quality trimming at Q25 with fastp, clone calling with MiXCR) and kept in-frame beta chains. Rows are unified per CDR3 protein, each entry keeping the most common DNA and genes. The V and J calls and clone size come from TCRdb's table, not from the authors' own analysis. The sample includes roughly 480,000 distinct CDR3 sequences, with 14% observed a single time. The ten largest account for about 10% of the sample.

Relative to germline, V is missing 3 bases and J is missing 4 bases, with 4 bases of the junction outside any gene match. There are 14 amino acids in the CDR3, from cysteine to phenylalanine inclusive. Only CDR3 DNA is held: 42 bases, read in frame from base 1. The germline V gene (reference sequence) specifies LNHDA as CDR1 and SQIVND as CDR2. This clonotype was counted at least ten times. The antigen it recognizes is unknown. Base qualities are not provided; no much larger clone lies one nucleotide away. The sequencing sample was made of blood. The chain uses TRBV19 and TRBJ1-1, with 8 bases aligning to TRBD1. The origin of this receptor is a woman in her twenties or thirties with Graves' ophthalmopathy. Donor details come from another sample of the same person, matched by shared clones. In nucleotide form, the sequence is TGTGCCAGTAGTATCCGACAGGGGCCCACTGAAGCTTTCTTT. This is translated as CASSIRQGPTEAFF.